The next 29 T cell receptor beta chains were all read from a single sample in a study of T-cell reconstitution after alpha-beta-depleted transplantation in children. A TCRbeta library incorporating unique molecular identifiers was prepared. TCRdb re-called the PCR reads through MiXCR, storing one row per CDR3 protein. The sample carries a few hundred thousand distinct CDR3 sequences, 25% to 30% recorded once. Sequenced material: PBMCs, taken before TCRalphabeta/CD19-depleted stem cell transplant. The source is a boy under two years old with Wiskott-Aldrich syndrome, due to receive a stem cell transplant.

This clonotype was observed a handful of times. This chain links TRBV19 with TRBJ2-2, with D maybe TRBD2 (6 bases). This CDR3 spans 15 amino acids. V was shortened by 1 base and J by 5 bases, with 11 bases between the two germline ends. Per the germline V gene, CDR1 is LNHDA and CDR2 is SQIVND (reference sequence). The CDR3 coding sequence is TGTGCCAGTAGTATAGGGAGGGTGAGAACCGGGGAGCTGTTTTTT. It translates to CASSIGRVRTGELFF.

The chain is built from TRBV29-1 and TRBJ2-1; D is perhaps TRBD2 (5 bases). Deletions cut 5 bases from V and 5 bases from J, with 13 bases between. Germline values: CDR1 SQVTM, CDR2 ANQGSEA. This CDR3 comprises 13 residues. The CDR3 nucleotides are TGCAGCGTTTGCAGACTATCCCACAATGAGCAGTTCTTC. Translating gives CSVCRLSHNEQFF.

This clonotype was picked up a small number of times. The chain carries TRBV20-1 and TRBJ2-7; maybe TRBD2 (5 bases). V lost 5 bases and J 6 bases, leaving 17 bases between the germline ends. The CDR3 is 13 amino acids. Germline V lookup: CDR1 DFQATT, CDR2 SNEGSKA (reference sequence). The CDR3: CSAGGLRGGEQYF. Written as DNA, the CDR3 is TGCAGTGCTGGCGGCCTCCGGGGTGGCGAGCAGTACTTC.

This chain uses TRBV29-1 with TRBJ2-7, with TRBD1 matching 12 bases. Looked up from germline, CDR1 is SQVTM and CDR2 is ANQGSEA. The V segment lost 7 bases and the J segment 10 bases; nucleotides outside the gene matches: 17. The CDR3 is 15 residues long. The CDR3 DNA reads TGCAGCGCTAAAGGGACAGGGGGCCCCGTATCCCCACAGTACTTC. Its protein is CSAKGTGGPVSPQYF.

This clonotype was found a few times. The chain is built from TRBV6-2 or TRBV6-3 and TRBJ2-1; D call uncertain. This CDR3 spans 11 amino acids. Trimming pared 9 bases from V and 12 bases from J, leaving 15 bases between. Germline-derived CDR1 and CDR2 are MNHEY and SVGEGT. CDR3 nucleotide sequence: TGTGCCAGTCGCCAAGGGCCCGCGCAGTTCTTC. This gives the protein CASRQGPAQFF.

This clonotype turned up a few times. The V gene is TRBV3-1, the J gene TRBJ2-1; 10 bases match TRBD2. The CDR3 runs 17 residues. Germline values: CDR1 LGHDT, CDR2 YNNKEL (reference sequence). J lost 10 bases, V lost 6 bases, and 18 bases had no gene match. The CDR3 sequence: CASSPINTLAGVTEQFF. CDR3 sequence (DNA): TGTGCCAGCAGTCCAATCAATACTCTAGCGGGAGTGACCGAGCAGTTCTTC.

This clonotype has more than one count but fewer than ten. This chain joins TRBV5-1 and TRBJ1-3; D uncertain. Per germline, CDR1 SGHRS and CDR2 YFSETQ. This CDR3 comprises 14 residues. The V end lost 4 bases, the J end lost 1 base, and 9 bases lay between the germline ends. CDR3: CASSPTDSGNTIYF. The CDR3 bases are TGCGCCAGCAGCCCGACGGATTCTGGAAACACCATATATTTT.

The chain links TRBV28 to TRBJ2-3, with D hard to call. CDR1 and CDR2 from the germline V gene are MDHEN and SYDVKM. This CDR3 has 15 residues. V gave up 3 bases and J gave up 7 bases, with 17 bases separating them. CDR3 region: CASSLQAAPLNTQYF. CDR3 DNA sequence: TGTGCCAGCAGTTTGCAGGCGGCGCCCCTCAATACGCAGTATTTT.

This clonotype has more than one count but fewer than ten. This chain uses TRBV24-1 with TRBJ2-5; D gene ambiguous. Trimming took 3 bases from V and 5 from J, leaving 9 bases between them. The CDR3 has 13 amino acids. CDR1 is KGHDR and CDR2 is SFDVKD in the germline V gene. The CDR3 region is CATSDGVGETQYF. For the CDR3, the DNA is TGTGCCACCAGTGATGGGGTTGGGGAGACCCAGTACTTC.

The rearrangement links TRBV5-1 to TRBJ2-5; D gene ambiguous. This CDR3 is built from 14 residues. V lost 4 bases to trimming and J lost 3 bases, with 13 bases between them. The germline V gene encodes CDR1 SGHRS and CDR2 YFSETQ. DNA of the CDR3: TGCGCCAGCAGCAGTAGCTACGCTGAAGAGACCCAGTACTTC. It encodes CASSSSYAEETQYF.

The chain employs TRBV11-2 and TRBJ2-1; 11 nucleotides match TRBD2. CDR1 and CDR2 (germline): SGHAT, FQNNGV. V dropped 5 bases and J dropped 0; count of bases not matched to a gene: 12. The CDR3 runs to 19 residues. In DNA form, the CDR3 reads TGTGCCAGCAGCGAAACCGGGACTAGCGGCCGACTCTCCTACAATGAGCAGTTCTTC. Translated, it gives CASSETGTSGRLSYNEQFF.

V and J are TRBV20-1 and TRBJ2-1; TRBD2 is a possible D gene (5 bases). The length of the CDR3 is 16 residues. CDR1 and CDR2 from the germline V gene are DFQATT and SNEGSKA (reference sequence). Deletions cut 3 bases from V and 1 base from J, with 16 bases between. The CDR3 sequence: CSASSLRADSYNEQFF. CDR3 nucleotides: TGCAGTGCTAGTTCTCTTAGAGCGGATTCCTACAATGAGCAGTTCTTC.

V gene TRBV5-1 combines with J gene TRBJ1-1; 9 bases match TRBD1. Trimming cost V 2 bases and J 8 bases; bases outside gene matches: 7. The germline CDR1 and CDR2 sequences are SGHRS and YFSETQ. The CDR3 loop spans 14 amino acids. The CDR3 DNA reads as TGCGCCAGCAGCTTCCGGGACAGGGCATCCGAAGCTTTCTTT. Its protein product is CASSFRDRASEAFF.

This sequence joins TRBV10-3 and TRBJ2-2; D unclear. The CDR3 loop spans 13 amino acids. Per the germline V gene, CDR1 is ENHRY and CDR2 is SYGVKD. Trimming left V 3 bases short and J 6 bases short, with 8 bases between. CDR3 DNA sequence: TGTGCCATCAGTGATACCGAGGCCGGGGAGCTGTTTTTT. Encoded protein: CAISDTEAGELFF.

A few counts support this clonotype. J is TRBJ2-1 and V is TRBV6-5; 11 nucleotides line up with TRBD2. The germline V gene encodes CDR1 MNHEY and CDR2 SVGAGI. The V gene end was trimmed by 3 bases and the J gene end by 8 bases; junction bases not matched to a gene: 3. This CDR3 is built from 14 residues. CDR3 in DNA: TGTGCCAGCAGTTATAGCGGGAGGGCCGATGAGCAGTTCTTC. It codes for CASSYSGRADEQFF.

This clonotype was detected only a few times. J is TRBJ2-1 and V is TRBV3-1; D is perhaps TRBD2 (5 bases). This CDR3 has 14 residues. V was trimmed by 1 base and J by 9 bases, leaving 13 bases between them. Germline CDR1 is LGHDT and CDR2 is YNNKEL (reference sequence). The CDR3 spells CASSQGTFLVEQFF. In DNA, the CDR3 is TGTGCCAGCAGCCAAGGGACTTTCCTTGTTGAGCAGTTCTTC.

CDR3 amino acids: CASSFGTGERDTEAFF. DNA of the CDR3: TGTGCCAGCAGTTTCGGGACAGGGGAGAGGGACACTGAAGCTTTCTTT. The chain is built from TRBV27 and TRBJ1-1, with 10 bases lining up with TRBD1. There are 16 residues in the CDR3. Germline trimming cut 3 bases from V and 3 bases from J; bases unmatched to any gene: 7. Germline CDR1 and CDR2: MNHEY and SMNVEV (reference sequence).

A few counts support this clonotype. This chain uses TRBV12-3 or TRBV12-4 with TRBJ2-1; 10 nucleotides line up with TRBD2. V lost 5 bases, J lost 3 bases, and 10 bases stayed unmatched. The CDR3 length is 17 residues. The DNA of the CDR3 is TGTGCCAGCAGTGGGCAGACTAGCGGGTTAATCTACAATGAGCAGTTCTTC. It translates to CASSGQTSGLIYNEQFF.

A few counts support this clonotype. The rearrangement joins TRBV20-1 to TRBJ2-5; D remains unclear. The CDR3 length is 13 residues. Germline V gives CDR1 DFQATT, CDR2 SNEGSKA (reference sequence). Trimming took 2 bases from V and 1 from J, leaving 8 bases between them. CDR3 in amino acids: CSARLQFQETQYF. Here the CDR3 DNA reads TGCAGTGCTAGACTGCAGTTCCAAGAGACCCAGTACTTC.

The chain employs TRBV29-1 and TRBJ2-1, with 9 nucleotides matching TRBD1. The CDR3 is made up of 15 amino acids. V dropped 1 base and J dropped 4; count of bases not matched to a gene: 5. Germline CDR1 and CDR2: SQVTM and ANQGSEA. The DNA of the CDR3 is TGCAGCGTTGAAGGACAGGGGGGGCTATACAATGAGCAGTTCTTC. This codes for CSVEGQGGLYNEQFF.

The chain combines TRBV5-8 with TRBJ2-5, with a tentative D call TRBD2 (5 bases). Germline lookup yields CDR1 SGHTS and CDR2 YDEGEE. Trimming took 0 bases from V and 1 from J, leaving 10 bases between them. There are 15 residues in the CDR3. The chain's CDR3 is CASSLGGRLQETQYF. In DNA form, the CDR3 reads TGTGCCAGCAGCTTGGGAGGGAGACTCCAAGAGACCCAGTACTTC.

Only a few counts were recorded for this clonotype. The chain combines TRBV6-1 with TRBJ2-3; 7 bases map to TRBD2. The junction had 9 bases not matched to a gene; V was cut back by 6 bases and J by 0 bases. Germline V CDR1 and CDR2: MNHNS, SASEGT. The CDR3 spans 16 residues. CDR3 coding DNA: TGTGCCAGCAGCCCCCGGACTAGGGCTAGCACAGATACGCAGTATTTT. It codes for CASSPRTRASTDTQYF.

This clonotype was seen a handful of times. This chain uses TRBV6-1 with TRBJ2-7, with D unclear. Germline loops: CDR1 MNHNS, CDR2 SASEGT. The V and J ends lost 4 bases and 6 bases respectively, with 19 bases between them. This CDR3 has 15 amino acids. CDR3 sequence reads: CASSGWADLLGEQYF. The CDR3, as DNA: TGTGCCAGCAGTGGTTGGGCCGATCTGCTGGGCGAGCAGTACTTC.

This chain links TRBV4-1 with TRBJ2-1; TRBD2 aligns across 12 bases. J gave up 4 bases and V 3 bases, and 7 bases lay outside the gene matches. The CDR3 sequence is 17 residues long. CDR1 MGHRA and CDR2 YSYEKL come from the germline V gene. The CDR3 region has the DNA TGCGCCAGCAGCCAGGTGCTAGCGGGAGGGATATACAATGAGCAGTTCTTC. Translation: CASSQVLAGGIYNEQFF.

This clonotype turned up a few times. The chain joins TRBV11-1 to TRBJ2-1, with 10 positions matching TRBD2. The CDR3 runs 18 residues. V trimming: 2 bases; J trimming: 0 bases; junction bases outside the gene matches: 7. Germline CDR1 is SGHAT and CDR2 is FQDESV (reference sequence). CDR3 region: CASSLTSGIVTSYNEQFF. CDR3 DNA sequence: TGTGCCAGCAGCTTAACTAGCGGGATTGTTACCTCCTACAATGAGCAGTTCTTC.

This clonotype was recorded once. The rearrangement uses TRBV24-1 and TRBJ2-3, with D possibly TRBD1 on 6 matching bases. Germline V gene sequence: CDR1 KGHDR, CDR2 SFDVKD. V shed 4 bases and J shed 2 bases, with 12 bases lying between them. The CDR3 extends over 15 amino acids. The DNA of the CDR3 is TGTGCCACCAGTGACGACAGGCCCATCACAGATACGCAGTATTTT. Translated, it gives CATSDDRPITDTQYF.

The V gene is TRBV5-1, the J gene TRBJ2-3, with D tentatively TRBD1 or TRBD2 (5 bases each). Trimming took 5 bases from V and 7 from J, leaving 8 bases between them. Germline V gives CDR1 SGHRS, CDR2 YFSETQ. The CDR3 consists of 11 residues. CDR3 DNA sequence: TGCGCCAGCAGTGGGGGATATACGCAGTATTTT. The encoded protein is CASSGGYTQYF.

The V call is TRBV4-1, the J call TRBJ2-2, with 11 nucleotides matching TRBD2. Trimming cost V 4 bases and J 0 bases; bases outside gene matches: 10. Germline CDR1 MGHRA, CDR2 YSYEKL. CDR3 length: 19 amino acids. In nucleotides, the CDR3 is TGCGCCAGCAGCCCAATCCCTTTGGGACTAGCGGCGAACACCGGGGAGCTGTTTTTT. It is translated as CASSPIPLGLAANTGELFF.

This clonotype was seen many times. The chain recombines TRBV4-1 with TRBJ2-7; D may be TRBD1 (6 bases). The germline CDR1 and CDR2 sequences are MGHRA and YSYEKL. This CDR3 has 13 amino acids. V was clipped by 0 bases and J by 7 bases, with 10 bases between them. Written as DNA, the CDR3 is TGCGCCAGCAGCCAAGACAGGGGAAAAGAGCAGTACTTC. Its translation is CASSQDRGKEQYF.